The T cell receptor (beta chain) under discussion was sequenced for a study of breast tumors, draining lymph nodes, adjacent tissues. Only a few counts were recorded for this clonotype. Its antigen is undetermined. One base away lies a much larger clone, so this may be a sequencing read error. Via MiXCR, TCRdb re-called the multiplex PCR reads, giving one row per CDR3 protein. The data contain about 130,000 distinct CDR3 sequences, 21% of them singletons. Axillary draining lymph nodes of breast cancer patients supplied the node samples. Study-wide points: That most tumor T cells come from lymph nodes remained unproven. Data fit most tumor T cells coming from lymph node, expanding in tumor.

Germline CDR1 is SGHVS and CDR2 is FQNEAQ. The CDR3 is made up of 14 amino acids. Sequencing was carried out using axillary lymph node tissue. This chain links TRBV7-8 with TRBJ2-3; D is unresolved. The sequence was collected from a female donor with breast cancer. Some clones in this sample may be carry-over from other donors' samples. The CDR3 spells CASSLARFSDMQYF. In nucleotides, the CDR3 is TGTGCCAGCAGCTTAGCTAGGTTTTCAGATATGCAGTATTTT. Supplemented by reference TRBV7-8 and TRBJ2-3, the full variable domain reads GAGVSQSPRYKVAKRGQDVALRCDPISGHVSLFWYQQALGQGPEFLTYFQNEAQLDKSGLPSDRFFAERPEGSVSTLKIQRTQQEDSAVYLCASSLARFSDMQYFGPGTRLTVL.